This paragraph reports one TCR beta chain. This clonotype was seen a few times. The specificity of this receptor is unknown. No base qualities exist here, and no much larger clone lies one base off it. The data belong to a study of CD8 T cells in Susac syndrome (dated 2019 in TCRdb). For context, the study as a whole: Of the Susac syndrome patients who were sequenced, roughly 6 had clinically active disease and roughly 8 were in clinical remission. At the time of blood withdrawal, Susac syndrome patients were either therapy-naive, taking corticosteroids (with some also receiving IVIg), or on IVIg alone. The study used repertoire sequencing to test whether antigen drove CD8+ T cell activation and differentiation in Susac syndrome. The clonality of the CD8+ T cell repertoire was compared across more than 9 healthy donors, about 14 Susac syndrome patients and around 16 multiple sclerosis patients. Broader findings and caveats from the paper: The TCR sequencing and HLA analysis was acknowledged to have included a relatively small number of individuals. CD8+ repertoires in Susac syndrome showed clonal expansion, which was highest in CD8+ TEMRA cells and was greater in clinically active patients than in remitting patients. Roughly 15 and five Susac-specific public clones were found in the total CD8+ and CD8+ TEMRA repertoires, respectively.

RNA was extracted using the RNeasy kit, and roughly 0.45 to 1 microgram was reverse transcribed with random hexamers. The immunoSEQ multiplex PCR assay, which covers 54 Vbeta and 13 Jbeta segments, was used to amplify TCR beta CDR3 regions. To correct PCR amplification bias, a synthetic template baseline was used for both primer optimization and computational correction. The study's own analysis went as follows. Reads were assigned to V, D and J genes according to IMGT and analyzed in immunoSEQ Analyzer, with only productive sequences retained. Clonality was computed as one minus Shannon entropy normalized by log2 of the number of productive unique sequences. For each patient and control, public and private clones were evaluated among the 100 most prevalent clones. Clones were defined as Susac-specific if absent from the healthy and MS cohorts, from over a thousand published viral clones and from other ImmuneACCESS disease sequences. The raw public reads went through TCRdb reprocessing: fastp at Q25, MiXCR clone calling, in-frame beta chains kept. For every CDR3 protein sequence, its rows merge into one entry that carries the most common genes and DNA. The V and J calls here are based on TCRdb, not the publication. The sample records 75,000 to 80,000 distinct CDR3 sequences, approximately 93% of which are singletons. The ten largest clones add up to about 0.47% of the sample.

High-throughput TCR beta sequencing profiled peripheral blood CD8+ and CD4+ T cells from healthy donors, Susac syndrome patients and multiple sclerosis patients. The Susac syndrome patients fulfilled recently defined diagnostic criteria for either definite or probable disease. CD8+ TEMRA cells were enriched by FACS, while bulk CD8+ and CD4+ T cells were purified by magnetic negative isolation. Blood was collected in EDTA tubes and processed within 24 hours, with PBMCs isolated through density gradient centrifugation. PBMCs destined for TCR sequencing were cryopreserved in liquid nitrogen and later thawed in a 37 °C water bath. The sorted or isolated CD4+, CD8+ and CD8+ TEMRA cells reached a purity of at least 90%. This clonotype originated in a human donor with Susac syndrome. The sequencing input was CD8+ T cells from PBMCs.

The CDR3 protein sequence reads: CASSFGREQFF. Read as DNA, the sequence is TGTGCCAGCAGCTTTGGGCGCGAGCAGTTCTTC. This sequence uses TRBV5-6 and TRBJ2-1, with the identity of the D gene unclear. The junction shows trimming of 2 bases on V and 10 bases on J, plus 7 bases between the germline ends. The CDR3 has 11 amino acids, counting the end cysteine and phenylalanine. Of all the DNA, just the CDR3 is kept, 33 bases in frame from base 1. In the germline V gene, CDR1 corresponds to SGHDT and CDR2 to YYEEEE.